This T cell receptor (beta chain) originates from a study of blood T cells in healthy people across ages. This clonotype was seen more than once but under ten times. The second PCR ran about 6 to 12 cycles with a sample-barcoded 5' primer and J-beta primers. TCRdb re-analysed the 5' RACE reads in MiXCR, keeping a single row per CDR3 protein. The sample has about 1.1 million distinct CDR3 sequences, around two fifths seen once. The CDR3 has 16 residues. Germline V gives CDR1 SGHRS, CDR2 YFSETQ. Trimming removed 4 bases from V and 6 bases from J; junction bases left unmatched: 15. This sequence was found in a man in his late teens or twenties in good health. This rearrangement joins TRBV5-1 to TRBJ1-2, with 7 bases matching TRBD1. Sequencing was performed on blood. The CDR3 bases are TGCGCCAGCAGCGGAATGACAGGGAATCGGGCGAATGGCTACACCTTC. This sequence encodes CASSGMTGNRANGYTF.